The 20 T cell receptor beta chains in this list originate from one sample, sequenced in a study of T cell repertoires in cytomegalovirus infection. TCRdb independently ran MiXCR on the reads; one entry per CDR3 protein. Here the sample spans 45,000 to 60,000 distinct CDR3 sequences, 15% to 25% being singletons. These receptors' targets are unknown. Here the sequenced sample was CD8+ T cells from cultured PBMCs, taken from culture after CMV antigen stimulation. These receptor sequences come from a human donor in good health (CMV status not recorded). Some clones in this sample may be carry-over from other donors' samples.

This clonotype appeared a few times. The J gene is TRBJ2-7, the V gene TRBV7-2; unclear D gene. Germline lookup yields CDR1 SGHTA and CDR2 FQGNSA. Trimming pared 2 bases from V and 0 bases from J, leaving 11 bases between. CDR3 length: 15 amino acids. In DNA form, the CDR3 reads TGTGCCAGCAGCTTATCCTGGGCCCTCTCCTACGAGCAGTACTTC. Translation gives CASSLSWALSYEQYF.

This clonotype was seen only a few times. The CDR3 sequence: CASSLSLAARDEQFF. Written as DNA, the CDR3 is TGTGCCAGCAGCTTATCGCTAGCAGCCAGGGATGAGCAGTTCTTC. The chain employs TRBV7-3 and TRBJ2-1, with D perhaps TRBD1 or TRBD2 (5 bases each). Germline V lookup: CDR1 SGHTA, CDR2 FQGTGA. The CDR3 is 15 residues long. V was shortened by 2 bases and J by 8 bases, with 16 bases between the two germline ends.

The V gene is TRBV27, the J gene TRBJ1-1; 7 bases match TRBD1. CDR3 length equals 12 residues. J lost 3 bases, V lost 6 bases, and 1 base had no gene match. Germline V CDR1 and CDR2: MNHEY, SMNVEV (reference sequence). In DNA form, the CDR3 reads TGTGCCAGCAGACAGGGGTACACTGAAGCTTTCTTT. The encoded protein is CASRQGYTEAFF.

V gene TRBV7-8 combines with J gene TRBJ2-1, with TRBD2 matching over 8 bases. CDR1 is SGHVS, CDR2 FQNEAQ, per germline. The CDR3 runs 13 residues. Trimming removed 3 bases from V and 6 bases from J; junction bases left unmatched: 1. The CDR3 nucleotides read TGTGCCAGCAGCTTGGGACTAGTCAATGAGCAGTTCTTC. As protein: CASSLGLVNEQFF. Supplemented by reference TRBV7-8 and TRBJ2-1, the full variable domain reads GAGVSQSPRYKVAKRGQDVALRCDPISGHVSLFWYQQALGQGPEFLTYFQNEAQLDKSGLPSDRFFAERPEGSVSTLKIQRTQQEDSAVYLCASSLGLVNEQFFGPGTRLTVL.

This clonotype turned up a few times. This chain links TRBV4-1 with TRBJ1-1; tentatively, D is TRBD1 (5 bases). This CDR3 is built from 15 residues. Between the trimmed V and J ends, which lost 0 bases and 6 bases, there was a span of 14 bases. CDR1 MGHRA and CDR2 YSYEKL come from the germline V gene. CDR3 sequence (DNA): TGCGCCAGCAGCCAAGATAACAGGTTTCGGGCTGAAGCTTTCTTT. This translates into CASSQDNRFRAEAFF.

This clonotype turned up a few times. The V and J genes are TRBV28 and TRBJ2-2, with 9 nucleotides matching TRBD2. The germline V gene has CDR1 MDHEN and CDR2 SYDVKM. V lost 5 bases to trimming and J lost 1 base; unmatched junction nucleotides: 5. The CDR3 sequence is 16 residues long. The CDR3 DNA sequence: TGTGCCAGCAGTCCTCTAGCGGGAAGGAACACCGGGGAGCTGTTTTTT. As protein: CASSPLAGRNTGELFF.

This chain uses TRBV6-5 with TRBJ1-2; D unresolved. The CDR3 runs to 14 residues. The V and J ends lost 5 bases and 1 base respectively, with 11 bases between them. Per germline, CDR1 MNHEY and CDR2 SVGAGI. The CDR3 bases are TGTGCCAGCAGTCCAAAAGGGAGTAACTATGGCTACACCTTC. This encodes CASSPKGSNYGYTF.

This clonotype was observed a handful of times. The chain links TRBV7-2 to TRBJ1-3; no reliable D call. The V gene's germline CDR1 is SGHTA and CDR2 FQGNSA. Between the trimmed V and J ends, which lost 5 bases and 3 bases, there was a span of 8 bases. The CDR3 extends over 13 amino acids. In nucleotides, the CDR3 is TGTGCCAGCAGCGCATCGATTGGAAACACCATATATTTT. Amino acid sequence: CASSASIGNTIYF.

This clonotype appeared a few times. This rearrangement joins TRBV7-8 to TRBJ2-7; perhaps TRBD1 as D (5 bases). The CDR3 runs to 15 residues. Trimming pared 1 base from V and 0 bases from J, leaving 10 bases between. Per germline, CDR1 SGHVS and CDR2 FQNEAQ. The chain's CDR3 is CASSLVPRDSYEQYF. In nucleotides, the CDR3 is TGTGCCAGCAGCTTAGTACCCAGGGACTCCTACGAGCAGTACTTC.

In this sample, this clonotype turned up a few times. This chain joins TRBV19 and TRBJ2-4; D call uncertain. This CDR3 region has 15 residues. The ends were cut back, 6 bases at V and 0 bases at J, with 12 bases in the middle. The germline gives CDR1 LNHDA, CDR2 SQIVND (reference sequence). CDR3 sequence reads: CASSPTVLAKNIQYF. CDR3 DNA: TGTGCCAGTAGCCCCACGGTGCTAGCCAAAAACATTCAGTACTTC.

V gene TRBV4-1 combines with J gene TRBJ2-2, with a tentative D call TRBD2 (6 bases). In germline, CDR1 is MGHRA, CDR2 YSYEKL. The CDR3 is made up of 16 amino acids. V was shortened by 0 bases and J by 6 bases, with 14 bases between the two germline ends. CDR3: CASSQERAGTAGELFF. CDR3 bases: TGCGCCAGCAGCCAAGAAAGGGCGGGGACGGCCGGGGAGCTGTTTTTT.

This clonotype was detected a few times. The rearrangement joins TRBV27 to TRBJ1-4, with TRBD1 matching over 7 bases. The CDR3 totals 13 residues. Per the germline V gene, CDR1 is MNHEY and CDR2 is SMNVEV (reference sequence). Unmatched junction bases numbered 3, after V lost 6 bases and J lost 5 bases. The CDR3 DNA reads TGTGCCAGCAGCGGACAGGAAAATGAAAAACTGTTTTTT. Amino acid sequence: CASSGQENEKLFF.

This clonotype was seen more than once but under ten times. Here the CDR3 DNA reads TGTGCCAGCACCCCCGGTACTGAAGCTTTCTTT. As protein: CASTPGTEAFF. The chain links TRBV7-9 to TRBJ1-1; D gene uncertain. The CDR3 consists of 11 residues. V was clipped by 7 bases and J by 5 bases, with 8 bases between them. Germline V gene data show CDR1 as SEHNR and CDR2 as FQNEAQ (reference sequence).

The chain recombines TRBV12-3 or TRBV12-4 with TRBJ2-7; TRBD1 matches 7 bases. V shed 5 bases, J shed 5 bases, and the junction held 12 bases outside the gene matches. The CDR3 loop spans 15 amino acids. The CDR3 DNA sequence: TGTGCCAGCAGTCCTCAGACAGGGTTGTTGGACGAGCAGTACTTC. It specifies CASSPQTGLLDEQYF.

This clonotype was detected many times. The rearrangement joins TRBV9 to TRBJ2-3, with 12 bases aligning to TRBD1. The V gene's germline CDR1 is SGDLS and CDR2 YYNGEE. V dropped 3 bases and J dropped 5; count of bases not matched to a gene: 10. The CDR3 has 17 residues. This CDR3 reads CASSALSGTGGGDTQYF. The DNA of the CDR3 is TGTGCCAGCAGCGCACTCTCCGGGACAGGGGGCGGAGATACGCAGTATTTT.

This chain joins TRBV19 and TRBJ2-1; no reliable D call. V was clipped by 1 base and J by 7 bases, with 5 bases between them. Germline-derived CDR1 and CDR2 are LNHDA and SQIVND (reference sequence). The CDR3 consists of 12 residues. CDR3 amino acids: CASSIVGNEQFF. CDR3 nucleotide sequence: TGTGCCAGTAGTATAGTAGGGAATGAGCAGTTCTTC.

This clonotype was observed a few times. The chain is built from TRBV5-3 and TRBJ1-6; D gene unclear. TRBV5-3 is treated as an ORF (open reading frame) with a function not yet certain. Trimming shortened V by 3 bases and J by 3 bases, and 13 bases separated the two germline ends. The CDR3 covers 16 residues. In nucleotides, the CDR3 is TGTGCCAGAAGCTGCAGCCCCCCTGGCTATAATTCACCCCTCCACTTT. Translating gives CARSCSPPGYNSPLHF.

A few counts support this clonotype. This chain connects TRBV7-2 to TRBJ2-7; 7 bases are a match to TRBD2. With V trimmed by 1 base and J by 6 bases, 9 bases remained unmatched. Looked up from germline, CDR1 is SGHTA and CDR2 is FQGNSA. The CDR3 extends over 15 amino acids. The CDR3 bases are TGTGCCAGCAGCTTAGGATCGGGACTACGTAGCGAGCAGTACTTC. It encodes CASSLGSGLRSEQYF.

V and J are TRBV6-2 or TRBV6-3 and TRBJ2-7; D is uncertain. Germline V CDR1 and CDR2: MNHEY, SVGEGT. With 5 bases removed from V and 0 bases from J, the gap between germline ends came to 11 bases. The CDR3 runs to 14 residues. CDR3 sequence (DNA): TGTGCCAGCAGTAACCCGGCCAGCTCCTACGAGCAGTACTTC. Amino acid sequence: CASSNPASSYEQYF.

The table lists this clonotype with a few counts. The chain recombines TRBV7-8 with TRBJ1-2; D is perhaps TRBD1 (5 bases). Germline V gives CDR1 SGHVS, CDR2 FQNEAQ. V was pared by 5 bases and J by 6 bases, with 13 bases between. The CDR3 runs to 13 residues. In nucleotides, the CDR3 is TGTGCCAGCAGCCCACTCCGGGGGAATGGCTACACCTTC. It codes for CASSPLRGNGYTF.